The T cell receptor (beta chain) under discussion was sequenced for a study of shared clonotypes between healthy human individuals. Recent vaccinations or acute infections were absent in the healthy HIV-negative adult donors. DNA at 200 ng, roughly 27,000 T cell genomes, went into sorted-subset replicate PCRs. The table came from immunoSEQ multiplex PCR; TCRdb's copy has only in-frame clones and leaves some out. The table has about 2.4 million clones, roughly 93% seen once; the top ten hold about 0.38%. Germline V gene sequence: CDR1 SGHAT, CDR2 FQDESV (reference sequence). V dropped 5 bases and J dropped 4 bases, with 9 bases sitting between them. This CDR3 is 13 amino acids long. As for this clone: Its target is not known. The sample has other DNA sequences that encode this CDR3 too.

The study, taken as a whole, reports: Incompleteness in sorted-subset sequencing, despite large depth, was shown by rarefaction.

The rearrangement uses TRBV11-1 and TRBJ2-1, with a tentative D call TRBD1 (6 bases). Sequenced sample: naive CD4+ T cells from PBMCs. Documented subset: CD45RA+ positively selected. The sequence was collected from a man aged 18 to 30 in good health. Some clones in this sample may be carry-over from other donors' samples. The CDR3 loop is CASSPGQYNEQFF. The DNA of the CDR3 is TGTGCCAGCAGCCCCGGACAGTACAATGAGCAGTTCTTC.